The sequence of this TCR beta chain was determined in a study of response to subunit inactivated influenza vaccine. Study-wide results and caveats: New T cells are recruited in small numbers by each seasonal influenza vaccination, according to the authors' suggestion.

TCRdb analysed the RT-PCR reads with MiXCR anew, one entry per CDR3 protein. The data show about half a million distinct CDR3 sequences, about 10% seen once. Germline V gene sequence: CDR1 DFQATT, CDR2 SNEGSKA (reference sequence). V was trimmed by 4 bases and J by 4 bases, leaving 8 bases between them. The CDR3 loop spans 12 amino acids. This clonotype was seen at least ten times. As yet, its antigen is unknown. This sequence joins TRBV20-1 and TRBJ2-1; D not resolved. The material was PBMCs from blood, obtained about 40 days after vaccination. This receptor was identified in a man in his forties or fifties who received an inactivated influenza vaccine. DNA of the CDR3: TGCAGTGCTATACAAAGGTACAATGAGCAGTTCTTC. Its translation is CSAIQRYNEQFF.